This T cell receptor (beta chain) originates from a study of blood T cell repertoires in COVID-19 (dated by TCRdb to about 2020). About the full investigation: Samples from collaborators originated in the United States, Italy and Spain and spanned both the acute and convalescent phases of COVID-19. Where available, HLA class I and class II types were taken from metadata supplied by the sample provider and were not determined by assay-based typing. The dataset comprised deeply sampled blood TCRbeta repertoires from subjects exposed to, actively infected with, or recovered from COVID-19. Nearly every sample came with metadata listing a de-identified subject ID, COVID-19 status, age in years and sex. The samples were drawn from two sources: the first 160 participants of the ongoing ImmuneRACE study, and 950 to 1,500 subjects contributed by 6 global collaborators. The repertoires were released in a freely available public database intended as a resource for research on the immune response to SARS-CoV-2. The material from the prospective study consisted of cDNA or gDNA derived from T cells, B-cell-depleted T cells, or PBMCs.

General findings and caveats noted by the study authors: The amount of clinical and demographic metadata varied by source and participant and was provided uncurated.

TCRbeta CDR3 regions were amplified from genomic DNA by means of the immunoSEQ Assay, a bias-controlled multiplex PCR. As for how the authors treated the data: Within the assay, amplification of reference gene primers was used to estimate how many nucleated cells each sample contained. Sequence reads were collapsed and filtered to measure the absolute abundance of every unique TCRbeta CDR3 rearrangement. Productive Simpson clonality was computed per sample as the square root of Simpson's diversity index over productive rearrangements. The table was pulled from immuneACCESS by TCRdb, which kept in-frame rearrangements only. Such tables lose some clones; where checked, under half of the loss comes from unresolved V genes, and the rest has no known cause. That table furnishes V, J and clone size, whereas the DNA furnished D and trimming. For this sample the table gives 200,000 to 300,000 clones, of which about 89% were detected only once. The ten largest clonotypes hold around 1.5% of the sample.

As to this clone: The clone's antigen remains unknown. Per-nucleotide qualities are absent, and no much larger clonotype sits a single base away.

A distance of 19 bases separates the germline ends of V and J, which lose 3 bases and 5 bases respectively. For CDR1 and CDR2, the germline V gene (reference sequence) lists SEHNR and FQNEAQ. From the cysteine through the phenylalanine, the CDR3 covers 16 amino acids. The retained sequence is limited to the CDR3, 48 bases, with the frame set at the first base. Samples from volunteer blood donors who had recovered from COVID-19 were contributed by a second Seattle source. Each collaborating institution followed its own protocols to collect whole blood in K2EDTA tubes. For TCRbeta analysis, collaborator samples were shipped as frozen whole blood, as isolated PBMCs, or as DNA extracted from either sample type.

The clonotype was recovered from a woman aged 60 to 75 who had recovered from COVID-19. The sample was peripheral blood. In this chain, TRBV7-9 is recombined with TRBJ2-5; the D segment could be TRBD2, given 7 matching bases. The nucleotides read TGTGCCAGCAGCTTCCCCAGGTCGGGGGGCCAGGAGACCCAGTACTTC. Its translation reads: CASSFPRSGGQETQYF.